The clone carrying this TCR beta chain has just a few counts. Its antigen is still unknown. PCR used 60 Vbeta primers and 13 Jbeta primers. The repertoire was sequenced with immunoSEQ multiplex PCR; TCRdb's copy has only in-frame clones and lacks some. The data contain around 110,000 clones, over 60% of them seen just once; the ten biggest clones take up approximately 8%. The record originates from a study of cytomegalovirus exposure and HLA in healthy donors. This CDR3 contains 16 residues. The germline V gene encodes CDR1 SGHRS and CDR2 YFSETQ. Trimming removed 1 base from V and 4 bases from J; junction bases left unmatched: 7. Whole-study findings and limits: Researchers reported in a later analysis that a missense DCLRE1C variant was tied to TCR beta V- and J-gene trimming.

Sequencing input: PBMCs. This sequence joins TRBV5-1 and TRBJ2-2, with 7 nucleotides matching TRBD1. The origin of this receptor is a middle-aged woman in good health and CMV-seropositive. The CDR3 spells CASSLMGQRTTGELFF. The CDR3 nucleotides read TGCGCCAGCAGCTTGATGGGACAGCGAACCACCGGGGAGCTGTTTTTT. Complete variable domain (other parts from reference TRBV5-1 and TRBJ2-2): KAGVTQTPRYLIKTRGQQVTLSCSPISGHRSVSWYQQTPGQGLQFLFEYFSETQRNKGNFPGRFSGRQFSNSRSEMNVSTLELGDSALYLCASSLMGQRTTGELFFGEGSRLTVL.